These T cell receptor beta chains were read from a single sample in a study of response to subunit inactivated influenza vaccine. Each CDR3 protein is one row after TCRdb ran MiXCR on the RT-PCR reads. The top ten hold 10% of the sample, which has hundreds of thousands of distinct CDR3 sequences, about 20% seen once. The starting material was PBMCs from blood, obtained about 20 months after vaccination. All receptors come from a man aged 45 to 75 who received an inactivated influenza vaccine. Both conserved end residues are part of each CDR3. The order of the fields is V gene, CDR3 length, clone size, D gene, J gene, CDR3 protein, CDR3 DNA. A D gene is named only where the DNA matches it firmly. Only some rows state a clone size, as once, few, many or a class for expanded clones.

>TRBV20-1|13|.|.|TRBJ1-1
CSARDPGPTEAFF
TGCAGTGCTAGAGATCCAGGGCCCACTGAAGCTTTCTTT
>TRBV4-2|12|few|.|TRBJ2-5
CASSQGSETQYF
TGTGCCAGCAGCCAAGGATCCGAGACCCAGTACTTC
>TRBV5-6|11|many|.|TRBJ1-1
CASSSYTEAFF
TGTGCCAGCAGCTCCTACACTGAAGCTTTCTTT
>TRBV20-1|13|few|TRBD1|TRBJ1-3
CSASEGARNTIYF
TGCAGTGCTAGTGAGGGGGCGAGAAACACCATATATTTT
>TRBV7-2|15|many|.|TRBJ2-7
CASSLEETETYEQYF
TGTGCCAGCAGCTTAGAGGAGACAGAGACCTACGAGCAGTACTTC
>TRBV5-1|15|many|.|TRBJ1-2
CASSLGIGASYGYTF
TGCGCCAGCAGCTTAGGAATCGGCGCTTCGTATGGCTACACCTTC
>TRBV10-3|17|few|.|TRBJ2-3
CAISDSRLGKAADTQYF
TGTGCCATCAGCGATTCTCGACTTGGAAAGGCGGCAGATACGCAGTATTTT
>TRBV21-1|16|.|.|TRBJ2-3
CASSNRVCFSTDTQYF
TGTGCCAGCAGCAATCGCGTATGCTTTAGCACAGATACGCAGTATTTT
>TRBV7-8|15|few|.|TRBJ1-2
CASSLRQRTNYGYTF
TGTGCCAGCAGCTTGAGACAGCGGACTAACTATGGCTACACCTTC
>TRBV12-3/TRBV12-4|17|many|TRBD1|TRBJ1-3
CASSFTGQAGSGNTIYF
TGTGCCAGCAGTTTCACGGGACAGGCTGGCTCTGGAAACACCATATATTTT
>TRBV6-2/TRBV6-3|15|few|.|TRBJ2-4
CASSYSRFIKNIQYF
TGTGCCAGCAGTTACTCGAGATTTATCAAAAACATTCAGTACTTC
>TRBV12-3/TRBV12-4|15|.|TRBD1|TRBJ1-4
CASSKEGAMEEKLFF
TGTGCCAGCAGTAAGGAGGGGGCGATGGAGGAAAAACTGTTTTTT
>TRBV12-3/TRBV12-4|13|few|.|TRBJ2-5
CASSFFAGETQYF
TGTGCCAGCAGTTTTTTCGCTGGAGAGACCCAGTACTTC
>TRBV10-3|14|few|TRBD1|TRBJ2-2
CAAKGQGLSGELFF
TGTGCCGCCAAGGGACAGGGGTTGTCCGGGGAGCTGTTTTTT
>TRBV7-9|15|few|.|TRBJ1-1
CASSLENSGTGGAFF
TGTGCCAGCAGCTTAGAAAACTCCGGGACTGGTGGAGCTTTCTTT
>TRBV12-3/TRBV12-4|14|.|.|TRBJ2-4
CASSLPGPGSIQYF
TGTGCCAGCAGTCTACCCGGGCCTGGGAGCATTCAGTACTTC
>TRBV4-1|17|.|.|TRBJ1-2
CASSQEPPEVGNYGYTF
TGCGCCAGCAGCCAAGAGCCTCCAGAGGTGGGAAACTATGGCTACACCTTC
>TRBV28|17|.|TRBD2|TRBJ2-1
CASTHSEAGADYNEQFF
TGTGCCAGCACCCACTCCGAAGCGGGAGCCGACTACAATGAGCAGTTCTTC
>TRBV6-6|13|.|.|TRBJ1-6
CASSDPQNSPLHF
TGTGCCAGCAGTGACCCTCAAAATTCACCCCTCCACTTT
>TRBV5-1|14|few|TRBD1|TRBJ1-2
CASSLVTGDGGYTF
TGCGCCAGCAGCCTGGTGACAGGGGATGGAGGCTACACCTTC
>TRBV29-1|13|.|.|TRBJ1-2
CSVANVANYGYTF
TGCAGCGTTGCGAACGTAGCGAACTATGGCTACACCTTC
>TRBV7-3|13|.|.|TRBJ2-5
CASSGGSRETQYF
TGTGCCAGCAGTGGAGGGTCCCGAGAGACCCAGTACTTC
>TRBV28|11|many|.|TRBJ2-5
CASSLVETQYF
TGTGCCAGCAGCTTAGTTGAGACCCAGTACTTC
>TRBV20-1|15|.|.|TRBJ2-5
CSASVRGRQQETQYF
TGCAGTGCTAGTGTACGGGGGCGCCAACAAGAGACCCAGTACTTC
>TRBV20-1|16|.|TRBD2|TRBJ2-2
CSARWPLAGMTGELFF
TGCAGTGCTAGGTGGCCGCTAGCGGGAATGACCGGGGAGCTGTTTTTT
>TRBV7-8|17|few|TRBD1|TRBJ1-5
CASSPGTGDHRRQPQHF
TGTGCCAGCAGCCCCGGGACAGGGGATCACAGACGTCAGCCCCAGCATTTT
>TRBV6-5|14|.|.|TRBJ1-1
CASSYLQGNTEAFF
TGTGCCAGCAGTTACCTCCAGGGGAACACTGAAGCTTTCTTT
>TRBV18|15|many|.|TRBJ1-3
CASSPDQSSGNTIYF
TGTGCCAGCTCACCAGACCAGAGCTCTGGAAACACCATATATTTT
>TRBV3-1|12|few|TRBD1|TRBJ2-3
CASSSTGAFRYF
TGTGCCAGCAGCTCCACAGGGGCGTTCAGGTATTTT
>TRBV7-9|10|.|.|TRBJ1-2
CASSLRFLTF
TGTGCCAGCAGCTTAAGGTTCCTAACCTTC
>TRBV7-9|12|.|.|TRBJ2-7
CASSRVSYEQYF
TGTGCCAGCAGCCGGGTCTCCTACGAGCAGTACTTC
>TRBV30|14|.|.|TRBJ1-2
CAWSPIGVDYGYTF
TGTGCCTGGAGCCCCATCGGGGTTGACTATGGCTACACCTTC
>TRBV6-1|14|few|TRBD1|TRBJ1-6
CASREGQGDSPLHF
TGTGCCAGCAGAGAGGGACAGGGAGATTCACCCCTCCACTTT
>TRBV12-3/TRBV12-4|15|few|TRBD1|TRBJ2-1
CASTGTGGPYNEQFF
TGTGCCAGCACCGGGACAGGGGGACCCTACAATGAGCAGTTCTTC
>TRBV5-5|14|.|.|TRBJ1-5
CASSWGTGSQPQHF
TGTGCCAGCAGCTGGGGAACGGGGAGTCAGCCCCAGCATTTT
>TRBV12-5|14|.|TRBD2|TRBJ2-5
CASGWVAGVETQYF
TGTGCTAGTGGTTGGGTGGCGGGGGTAGAGACCCAGTACTTC